These 13 T cell receptor beta chains came from one sample sequenced in a study of cytomegalovirus exposure and HLA in healthy donors. With 60 Vbeta and 13 Jbeta primers, the PCR was carried out. The table came from immunoSEQ multiplex PCR; TCRdb's copy has only in-frame clones and leaves some out. The sample has around 150,000 clones; 75% are singletons. The sample comprised PBMCs. The receptors come from a man between 18 and 35 years old in good health and CMV-seronegative.

The V and J genes are TRBV7-9 and TRBJ2-1; 10 bases align to TRBD2. Per germline, CDR1 SEHNR and CDR2 FQNEAQ (reference sequence). The CDR3 runs to 14 residues. Losses at the gene ends were 5 bases for V and 5 bases for J; bases not matched to a gene: 3. The CDR3 DNA is TGTGCCAGCAGCCCAGGACTAGCGGACAATGAGCAGTTCTTC. Protein: CASSPGLADNEQFF.

The V call is TRBV10-3, the J call TRBJ2-6, with 7 bases fitting TRBD1. Trimming removed 4 bases from V and 3 bases from J; junction bases left unmatched: 9. The CDR3 runs 17 residues. The germline gives CDR1 ENHRY, CDR2 SYGVKD. Here the CDR3 reads CAISVPGRGFGANVLTF. The CDR3 coding sequence is TGTGCCATCAGTGTCCCTGGCAGGGGGTTTGGGGCCAACGTCCTGACTTTC.

The chain is built from TRBV28 and TRBJ2-2; the match to TRBD1 covers 7 bases. There are 17 residues in the CDR3. The germline CDR1 and CDR2 sequences are MDHEN and SYDVKM. With V trimmed by 6 bases and J by 7 bases, 17 bases remained unmatched. CDR3 protein: CASSSTRKTGHIGELFF. Here the CDR3 DNA reads TGTGCCAGCAGCTCCACCAGAAAGACAGGGCACATCGGGGAGCTGTTTTTT.

The chain couples TRBV9 to TRBJ2-5; TRBD2 aligns across 7 bases. Germline V gene data show CDR1 as SGDLS and CDR2 as YYNGEE. The ends lost 4 bases at V and 2 bases at J; junction bases unmatched: 14. The CDR3 runs to 17 residues. The CDR3 nucleotides read TGTGCCAGCAGCCGGGCCCCGGGAGGCGGGAGACAAGAGACCCAGTACTTC. Protein sequence: CASSRAPGGGRQETQYF.

DNA for the CDR3: TGTGCCAGCAGTCGCGACAGGGGGGGGCCTAGCACGACAGATACGCAGTATTTT. Protein: CASSRDRGGPSTTDTQYF. V is TRBV2 and J is TRBJ2-3, with 9 positions matching TRBD1. Trimming cost V 5 bases and J 3 bases; bases outside gene matches: 15. The CDR3 contains 18 residues. The germline CDR1 and CDR2 sequences are SNHLY and FYNNEI.

The CDR3 nucleotides are TGCGCCAGCAGCTTGGTACGGGGTGAAGCTTTCTTT. Its protein product is CASSLVRGEAFF. The V call is TRBV5-1, the J call TRBJ1-1; D call uncertain. The germline CDR1 and CDR2 sequences are SGHRS and YFSETQ. The CDR3 is 12 amino acids. The ends were cut back, 0 bases at V and 7 bases at J, with 7 bases in the middle.

The J gene is TRBJ2-1, the V gene TRBV28; no firm D call. V lost 5 bases and J 0 bases, leaving 8 bases between the germline ends. The germline CDR1 and CDR2 sequences are MDHEN and SYDVKM. The CDR3 runs 14 residues. The CDR3 reads CASSPPSSYNEQFF. The CDR3, as DNA: TGTGCCAGCAGTCCCCCTAGCTCCTACAATGAGCAGTTCTTC. Based on the CDR3 plus reference TRBV28 and TRBJ2-1, the full variable domain is DVKVTQSSRYLVKRTGEKVFLECVQDMDHENMFWYRQDPGLGLRLIYFSYDVKMKEKGDIPEGYSVSREKKERFSLILESASTNQTSMYLCASSPPSSYNEQFFGPGTRLTVL.

The chain joins TRBV5-6 to TRBJ2-3, with 7 bases that match TRBD2. The trim removed 0 bases at V and 6 bases at J, leaving 10 bases unmatched. CDR1 SGHDT and CDR2 YYEEEE come from the germline V gene. The CDR3 extends over 16 amino acids. In nucleotides, the CDR3 is TGTGCCAGCAGCTTGGCCGCGAGGGAGGGCCGGGATACGCAGTATTTT. This gives the protein CASSLAAREGRDTQYF.

The rearrangement links TRBV29-1 to TRBJ2-7, with TRBD1 matching 11 bases. Germline V gives CDR1 SQVTM, CDR2 ANQGSEA. The CDR3 spans 17 residues. V lost 0 bases to trimming and J lost 3 bases; unmatched junction nucleotides: 10. The CDR3 region has the DNA TGCAGCGTTGAAGATCCAAGGACAGGGGGCGATAACTACGAGCAGTACTTC. Residues: CSVEDPRTGGDNYEQYF.

V and J are TRBV5-4 and TRBJ2-5; 9 positions agree with TRBD1. J gave up 4 bases and V 9 bases, and 16 bases lay outside the gene matches. CDR1 is SGHNT, CDR2 YYREEE, per germline (reference sequence). The CDR3 contains 16 residues. CDR3 sequence: CATSDRGGEKTETQYF. In nucleotides, the CDR3 is TGTGCCACCTCGGACAGGGGTGGGGAGAAAACAGAGACCCAGTACTTC.

This chain links TRBV7-6 with TRBJ2-5, with 9 bases fitting TRBD2. V gave up 4 bases and J gave up 5 bases; unmatched junction bases: 20. The CDR3 is 19 residues long. The V gene's germline CDR1 is SGHVS and CDR2 FNYEAQ. The chain's CDR3 is CASSSWSWERTSELETQYF. In DNA form, the CDR3 reads TGTGCCAGCAGCTCGTGGTCTTGGGAAAGGACTAGCGAACTGGAGACCCAGTACTTC.

About this clone itself: The sample carries other DNA sequences with the same CDR3. The V and J genes are TRBV9 and TRBJ2-5; TRBD2 matches at 12 bases. V gave up 3 bases and J gave up 5 bases; unmatched junction bases: 5. The germline CDR1 and CDR2 sequences are SGDLS and YYNGEE. This CDR3 comprises 15 residues. CDR3 sequence: CASSESLAGGETQYF. The DNA for the CDR3 is TGTGCCAGCAGCGAATCGCTAGCGGGAGGGGAGACCCAGTACTTC.

V is TRBV7-8 and J is TRBJ2-7, with D hard to call. Germline values: CDR1 SGHVS, CDR2 FQNEAQ. CDR3 size: 13 residues. The CDR3 is CACKQRPAYEQYF. The CDR3 bases are TGTGCTTGCAAGCAGAGGCCGGCATACGAGCAGTACTTC.